A single sample is the source of the 21 T cell receptor beta chains below, sequenced in a study of T cells in Graves' hyperthyroidism and ophthalmopathy. What was amplified from RNA transcripts were TCR beta CDR3 regions. HTBI primers drove first-round RT-PCR of the TCR CDR3. TCRdb fed the multiplex PCR reads into MiXCR, producing one record per CDR3 protein. Counted here are hundreds of thousands of distinct CDR3 sequences, roughly 40% occurring once; the ten biggest clones make up about 9%. The sequencing sample was made of blood. Receptors were obtained from a man between 18 and 29 years old with Graves' hyperthyroidism.

This clonotype showed up just once. The V and J genes are TRBV12-3 or TRBV12-4 and TRBJ1-2; D may be TRBD1 (5 bases). This CDR3 region has 15 residues. The V end was cut by 2 bases, the J end by 5 bases, with 15 bases between. The CDR3 here is CASSLFQGREYGYTF. The DNA for the CDR3 is TGTGCCAGCAGTTTATTCCAGGGCCGAGAATATGGCTACACCTTC.

This clonotype was seen a few times. The chain uses TRBV7-9 and TRBJ1-5, with D perhaps TRBD1 (5 bases). V lost 0 bases and J lost 6, with 18 bases in between. The CDR3 contains 17 residues. The germline CDR1 and CDR2 sequences are SEHNR and FQNEAQ (reference sequence). CDR3 sequence (DNA): TGTGCCAGCAGCTTAGCAACGGGGCCGCATAGTGGTCAGCCCCAGCATTTT. Translation: CASSLATGPHSGQPQHF.

This clonotype appeared a few times. The rearrangement links TRBV11-2 to TRBJ1-4; 7 positions agree with TRBD1. V gave up 5 bases and J gave up 8 bases; unmatched junction bases: 14. This CDR3 has 16 residues. Germline V CDR1 and CDR2: SGHAT, FQNNGV. CDR3 DNA: TGTGCCAGCAGCCTCGCCTCCGGGACAGTTGGGGAAAAACTGTTTTTT. Residues: CASSLASGTVGEKLFF.

This clonotype was recorded many times. The chain joins TRBV7-9 to TRBJ1-1; tentative D call: TRBD1 (6 bases). Per germline, CDR1 SEHNR and CDR2 FQNEAQ (reference sequence). The CDR3 length is 14 residues. Trimming shortened V by 6 bases and J by 2 bases, and 13 bases separated the two germline ends. The CDR3 sequence: CASRPGTTNTEAFF. CDR3 coding DNA: TGTGCCAGCAGGCCCGGGACAACTAACACTGAAGCTTTCTTT.

The genes are TRBV20-1 and TRBJ2-7, with D unresolved. This CDR3 spans 10 amino acids. Trimming shortened V by 5 bases and J by 12 bases, and 14 bases separated the two germline ends. CDR1 is DFQATT and CDR2 is SNEGSKA in the germline V gene (reference sequence). In nucleotides, the CDR3 is TGCAGTGCTCCGGAGATTAGAGGGTACTTC. It specifies CSAPEIRGYF.

This clonotype occurred many times. CDR3 residues: CASSLRAQETQYF. CDR3 nucleotide sequence: TGTGCCAGCAGCTTAAGGGCTCAAGAGACCCAGTACTTC. The V gene is TRBV7-3, the J gene TRBJ2-5; D is unresolved. The germline CDR1 and CDR2 sequences are SGHTA and FQGTGA. This CDR3 is 13 amino acids long. The V gene lost 1 base and the J gene lost 2 bases, with 5 bases spanning the gap.

This clonotype was recorded many times. This chain connects TRBV5-1 to TRBJ1-2; D is ambiguous. The CDR3 contains 12 residues. Deletions cut 0 bases from V and 8 bases from J, with 8 bases between. Germline-derived CDR1 and CDR2 are SGHRS and YFSETQ. CDR3 sequence: CASSLGPEGYTF. The CDR3 DNA is TGCGCCAGCAGCTTGGGCCCGGAAGGCTACACCTTC.

The V gene is TRBV6-6, the J gene TRBJ2-2, with D possibly TRBD2 on 6 matching bases. V lost 0 bases, J lost 2 bases, and 7 bases lay in between. The CDR3 consists of 15 residues. The V gene's germline CDR1 is MNHNY and CDR2 SVGAGI (reference sequence). The CDR3 sequence: CASSYSAGNTGELFF. Written as DNA, the CDR3 is TGTGCCAGCAGTTACTCAGCGGGCAACACCGGGGAGCTGTTTTTT.

A few counts support this clonotype. The J gene is TRBJ2-5, the V gene TRBV9, with 10 bases that match TRBD2. This CDR3 spans 16 amino acids. Germline values: CDR1 SGDLS, CDR2 YYNGEE. J was trimmed by 4 bases and V by 3 bases; bases with no gene match: 9. The CDR3 DNA sequence: TGTGCCAGCAGCGGAACCAGCGGGGGGGCGGGAGAGACCCAGTACTTC. Protein product: CASSGTSGGAGETQYF.

The chain is built from TRBV7-9 and TRBJ1-1; D is ambiguous. CDR3 size: 15 residues. V was trimmed by 6 bases and J by 1 base, leaving 15 bases between them. Per germline, CDR1 SEHNR and CDR2 FQNEAQ (reference sequence). The CDR3 nucleotides read TGTGCCAGCAGAACCCACTTTGACCGGAACACTGAAGCTTTCTTT. Protein: CASRTHFDRNTEAFF.

A note on this clonotype: Mismatch with germline at one junction end may stem from a read error. The rearrangement links TRBV12-3 or TRBV12-4 to TRBJ1-1; D unclear. The CDR3 extends over 13 amino acids. Here the CDR3 reads CASSLVQNTEVFF. CDR3 nucleotide sequence: TGTGCCAGCAGTTTGGTCCAGAACACTGAAGTTTTCTTT.

This clonotype has a count of ten or more. The chain uses TRBV20-1 and TRBJ1-5; 7 nucleotides agree with TRBD1. CDR3 length equals 14 residues. The V and J ends lost 1 base and 3 bases, in that order; junction bases with no gene match: 3. Germline V CDR1 and CDR2: DFQATT, SNEGSKA (reference sequence). The CDR3 protein is CSARGDRPNQPQHF. The CDR3 DNA sequence: TGCAGTGCTAGAGGGGACAGACCCAATCAGCCCCAGCATTTT.

The chain combines TRBV15 with TRBJ1-5; TRBD1 matches at 11 bases. The CDR3 is 14 amino acids. The junction had 11 bases not matched to a gene; V was cut back by 5 bases and J by 14 bases. Germline values: CDR1 LNHNV, CDR2 YYDKDF (reference sequence). The CDR3 is CATSGGQGALDEHF. The CDR3 DNA is TGTGCCACCAGCGGAGGACAGGGGGCATTGGACGAGCATTTT.

This clonotype was recorded many times. The CDR3 spells CASSIRQVYSNQPQHF. The CDR3 nucleotides are TGTGCCAGTAGTATCAGACAGGTTTATAGCAATCAGCCCCAGCATTTT. The V gene is TRBV19, the J gene TRBJ1-5, with D possibly being TRBD1 (6 bases). The CDR3 sequence is 16 residues long. Trimming removed 3 bases from V and 0 bases from J, with 12 bases in between. Germline values: CDR1 LNHDA, CDR2 SQIVND (reference sequence).

There are many counts of this clonotype. V gene TRBV20-1 combines with J gene TRBJ2-6; D is uncertain. The germline gives CDR1 DFQATT, CDR2 SNEGSKA (reference sequence). The CDR3 loop spans 14 amino acids. Trimming left V 4 bases short and J 1 base short, with 8 bases between. The CDR3 region has the DNA TGCAGTGCTATAGCACCATCTGGGGCCAACGTCCTGACTTTC. It codes for CSAIAPSGANVLTF.

This clonotype occurred a few times. This rearrangement joins TRBV12-3 or TRBV12-4 to TRBJ1-4; 8 bases fit TRBD1. V trimming: 6 bases; J trimming: 8 bases; junction bases outside the gene matches: 5. The CDR3 runs to 13 residues. Here the CDR3 DNA reads TGTGCCAGCAGCCCGACAGGGGTAGAAAAACTGTTTTTT. It codes for CASSPTGVEKLFF.

This clonotype has ten or more counts. The genes are TRBV29-1 and TRBJ2-5; D possibly corresponds to TRBD2 (6 bases). Trimming left V 1 base short and J 9 bases short, with 21 bases between. This CDR3 is built from 15 residues. CDR1 is SQVTM, CDR2 ANQGSEA, per germline. In DNA form, the CDR3 reads TGCAGCGTTGAAGCTGACGGGACTCATTGGTTGGCCCAGTACTTC. This sequence encodes CSVEADGTHWLAQYF.

The count of this clonotype is one. This chain uses TRBV24-1 with TRBJ1-5; a weak D match, TRBD1 (5 bases). The V and J ends lost 5 bases and 0 bases respectively, with 10 bases between them. The CDR3 sequence is 15 residues long. Per germline, CDR1 KGHDR and CDR2 SFDVKD. The CDR3 protein is CATSGRGYSNQPQHF. The CDR3 DNA reads as TGTGCCACCAGTGGTAGGGGTTATAGCAATCAGCCCCAGCATTTT.

The chain recombines TRBV29-1 with TRBJ2-7; D tentatively reads TRBD1 or TRBD2 (6 bases each). V was shortened by 8 bases and J by 5 bases, with 19 bases between the two germline ends. Germline V gene sequence: CDR1 SQVTM, CDR2 ANQGSEA. The CDR3 sequence is 13 residues long. CDR3 protein: CSIFNTGGDEQYF. For the CDR3, the DNA is TGCAGCATATTCAACACCGGGGGCGACGAGCAGTACTTC.

This chain links TRBV24-1 with TRBJ2-3; the D is unclear. The germline V and J ends were trimmed by 3 bases and 8 bases, with 8 bases remaining between them. Germline V lookup: CDR1 KGHDR, CDR2 SFDVKD. The CDR3 runs 12 residues. The CDR3 region has the DNA TGTGCCACCAGTGATGGGGTGTTTACGCAGTATTTT. Protein product: CATSDGVFTQYF.

The V call is TRBV9, the J call TRBJ2-7; 13 bases match TRBD2. Germline values: CDR1 SGDLS, CDR2 YYNGEE. CDR3 length: 16 residues. V gave up 3 bases and J gave up 4 bases; unmatched junction bases: 7. Here the CDR3 reads CASSARTSGSAYEQYF. The CDR3 DNA reads TGTGCCAGCAGCGCCCGGACTAGCGGGAGTGCGTACGAGCAGTACTTC.